This T cell receptor beta chain was found in a study of T cell responses to AZD1222 COVID-19 vaccine. Repertoires were generated with immunoSEQ multiplex PCR, while TCRdb's copy carries only in-frame clones and drops some. The sample has over 150,000 clones, roughly nine tenths seen once; the top ten hold 2% to 3%. Germline CDR1 and CDR2: SGHVS and FQNEAQ. The CDR3 extends over 14 amino acids. Trimming cost V 4 bases and J 9 bases, with 16 bases left between them. V usage is TRBV7-8 and J usage is TRBJ2-1; D is unresolved. This receptor was taken from an adult in good health. The specimen was peripheral blood, collected on day 0 of AZD1222 vaccination. CDR3 residues: CASSSTTLRGEQFF. CDR3 DNA sequence: TGTGCCAGCAGCTCTACAACCCTTCGTGGTGAGCAGTTCTTC.